Listed here are 27 T cell receptor beta chains from one sample, sequenced in a study of blood T cell repertoires in COVID-19. Method: immunoSEQ multiplex PCR; TCRdb's copy keeps in-frame clones and lacks some. The sample gives 60,000 to 70,000 clones, over 80% of which show up once; less than 8% is in the top ten. The sequencing sample was made of peripheral blood. All receptors derive from a human donor in a cohort sampled during active COVID-19.

The CDR3 here is CASSDTSGNVDDEQFF. In DNA, the CDR3 is TGTGCCAGCAGTGATACTAGCGGGAACGTGGATGATGAGCAGTTCTTC. The chain uses TRBV27 and TRBJ2-1, with 10 nucleotides matching TRBD2. CDR1 and CDR2 (germline): MNHEY, SMNVEV (reference sequence). Trimming at V came to 5 bases and at J to 8 bases, leaving 12 bases not matched to a gene. This CDR3 region has 16 residues.

The CDR3 nucleotides are TGTGCCTGCAAACCGCGGGGACAGGGGGGCGAGCAGTACTTC. Translation gives CACKPRGQGGEQYF. The chain has TRBV30 and TRBJ2-7; 11 bases agree with TRBD1. The CDR3 loop spans 14 amino acids. After removal of 6 bases from V and 6 bases from J, the junction contained 10 bases not matched to a gene. Germline V lookup: CDR1 GTSNPN, CDR2 SVGIG (reference sequence).

J is TRBJ2-2 and V is TRBV19; TRBD2 is a possible D gene (7 bases). The V gene lost 6 bases and the J gene lost 1 base, with 21 bases spanning the gap. The CDR3 loop spans 18 amino acids. Germline-derived CDR1 and CDR2 are LNHDA and SQIVND (reference sequence). The CDR3 loop is CASSKYGGLAENTGELFF. The DNA of the CDR3 is TGTGCCAGTAGCAAGTATGGGGGGCTAGCGGAGAACACCGGGGAGCTGTTTTTT.

The chain employs TRBV7-8 and TRBJ2-1; D might be TRBD2 (6 bases). The CDR3 runs to 14 residues. The V gene's germline CDR1 is SGHVS and CDR2 FQNEAQ. Between the trimmed V and J ends, which lost 3 bases and 4 bases, there was a span of 10 bases. For the CDR3, the DNA is TGTGCCAGCAGCTTGCACGGAGGGTACAATGAGCAGTTCTTC. Amino acids: CASSLHGGYNEQFF.

The CDR3 DNA follows: TGTGCCAGCAGTTCCCGACTAGCGCTAGAGACCCAGTACTTC. It encodes CASSSRLALETQYF. The V and J genes are TRBV28 and TRBJ2-5, with 8 bases aligning to TRBD2. This CDR3 is built from 14 residues. V gave up 4 bases and J gave up 4 bases; unmatched junction bases: 5. Looked up from germline, CDR1 is MDHEN and CDR2 is SYDVKM.

The J gene is TRBJ1-4, the V gene TRBV3-1 (or the pseudogene TRBV3-2), with D unclear. V was pared by 1 base and J by 2 bases, with 11 bases between. CDR3 length: 16 amino acids. The V gene's germline CDR1 is LGHDT and CDR2 YNNKEL (reference sequence). CDR3 DNA: TGTGCCAGCAGCCAAGTGGCAGGCCCCACTAATGAAAAACTGTTTTTT. This sequence encodes CASSQVAGPTNEKLFF.

CDR3 in amino acids: CAWSGQGALGDTQYF. The CDR3 DNA follows: TGTGCCTGGAGCGGACAGGGGGCGCTGGGTGATACGCAGTATTTT. This chain uses TRBV30 with TRBJ2-3; 11 bases fit TRBD1. Germline trimming cut 3 bases from V and 6 bases from J; bases unmatched to any gene: 8. The CDR3 has 15 amino acids. Germline CDR1 reads GTSNPN; CDR2 reads SVGIG (reference sequence).

The chain carries TRBV5-5 and TRBJ1-1; 8 nucleotides agree with TRBD1. V gave up 3 bases and J gave up 4 bases; unmatched junction bases: 2. Germline CDR1 is SGHKS and CDR2 is YYEKEE (reference sequence). This CDR3 comprises 13 residues. For the CDR3, the DNA is TGTGCCAGCAGCTCGGACAGGGTCACTGAAGCTTTCTTT. Its translation: CASSSDRVTEAFF.

This chain connects TRBV2 to TRBJ2-2; 9 nucleotides line up with TRBD2. Germline CDR1 and CDR2: SNHLY and FYNNEI. This CDR3 is built from 17 residues. With 5 bases clipped from V and 2 bases from J, the junction kept 9 bases outside the gene matches. Here the CDR3 DNA reads TGTGCCAGCAGTTTCCCGACTAGCGGCCTCAACACCGGGGAGCTGTTTTTT. It codes for CASSFPTSGLNTGELFF.

The V call is TRBV7-2, the J call TRBJ2-5, with 8 positions matching TRBD1. The trim removed 3 bases at V and 7 bases at J, leaving 7 bases unmatched. The CDR3 contains 14 residues. Germline values: CDR1 SGHTA, CDR2 FQGNSA. CDR3 DNA: TGTGCCAGCAGCTTGACAGGGGAGGAGCCGACCCAGTACTTC. Translated: CASSLTGEEPTQYF.

The chain carries TRBV29-1 and TRBJ2-7, with D maybe TRBD2 (6 bases). V gave up 6 bases and J gave up 0 bases, with 12 bases separating them. Germline values: CDR1 SQVTM, CDR2 ANQGSEA. There are 13 residues in the CDR3. CDR3 nucleotide sequence: TGCAGCGTACGAGGGAGGACCTCCTACGAGCAGTACTTC. Protein: CSVRGRTSYEQYF.

J is TRBJ1-5 and V is TRBV3-1 (or the pseudogene TRBV3-2), with TRBD1 matching 8 bases. Germline V CDR1 and CDR2: LGHDT, YNNKEL (reference sequence). Trimming at V came to 0 bases and at J to 7 bases, leaving 8 bases not matched to a gene. The CDR3 has 16 amino acids. Here the CDR3 DNA reads TGTGCCAGCAGCCAAGATCACGGACAGGGTAACCAGCCCCAGCATTTT. Translated: CASSQDHGQGNQPQHF.

The chain employs TRBV19 and TRBJ2-1, with TRBD1 matching over 11 bases. Trimming took 4 bases from V and 7 from J; bases not matched to a gene: 9. The CDR3 extends over 16 amino acids. The V gene's germline CDR1 is LNHDA and CDR2 SQIVND (reference sequence). The CDR3 loop is CASSRSGDRGVNEQFF. The CDR3 DNA reads TGTGCCAGTAGTAGGAGTGGGGACAGGGGGGTAAATGAGCAGTTCTTC.

This clone was counted between two and nine times. J is TRBJ2-4 and V is TRBV11-3; a possible D gene is TRBD2 (5 bases). The CDR3 extends over 13 amino acids. Germline V CDR1 and CDR2: SGHNT, YENEEA. With 5 bases removed from V and 5 bases from J, the gap between germline ends came to 10 bases. Here the CDR3 DNA reads TGTGCCAGCAGCCCAGGAGGACAAAACATTCAGTACTTC. Translating gives CASSPGGQNIQYF. Complete variable domain (other parts from reference TRBV11-3 and TRBJ2-4): EAGVVQSPRYKIIEKKQPVAFWCNPISGHNTLYWYLQNLGQGPELLIRYENEEAVDDSQLPKDRFSAERLKGVDSTLKIQPAELGDSAVYLCASSPGGQNIQYFGAGTRLSVL.

V is TRBV11-2 and J is TRBJ2-7, with a weak D call TRBD2 (6 bases). CDR3 length equals 14 residues. Germline loops: CDR1 SGHAT, CDR2 FQNNGV. Trimming left V 1 base short and J 6 bases short, with 13 bases between. In nucleotides, the CDR3 is TGTGCCAGCAGCTTAGGTTTGCGGGACCTCGAGCAGTACTTC. It specifies CASSLGLRDLEQYF. Full variable domain (outside the CDR3, taken from reference TRBV11-2 and TRBJ2-7): EAGVAQSPRYKIIEKRQSVAFWCNPISGHATLYWYQQILGQGPKLLIQFQNNGVVDDSQLPKDRFSAERLKGVDSTLKIQPAKLEDSAVYLCASSLGLRDLEQYFGPGTRLTVT.

Turning to this clone: Other DNA sequences in the sample encode the same CDR3. The rearrangement joins TRBV5-1 to TRBJ2-5; 8 nucleotides match TRBD2. Trimming at V came to 1 base and at J to 1 base, leaving 0 bases not matched to a gene. The length of the CDR3 is 14 residues. Germline CDR1 SGHRS, CDR2 YFSETQ. CDR3 in amino acids: CASSLTSGQETQYF. Here the CDR3 DNA reads TGCGCCAGCAGCTTGACTAGCGGCCAAGAGACCCAGTACTTC.

This sequence joins TRBV6-2 or TRBV6-3 and TRBJ2-7; tentative D call: TRBD1 (6 bases). The V end lost 1 base, the J end lost 0 bases, and 10 bases lay between the germline ends. The CDR3 runs 15 residues. Germline V CDR1 and CDR2: MNHEY, SVGEGT. The CDR3 nucleotides read TGTGCCAGCAGTTACTTCAGGGGACACTCCTACGAGCAGTACTTC. This codes for CASSYFRGHSYEQYF.

The V and J genes are TRBV15 and TRBJ2-3; 12 bases line up with TRBD2. The germline CDR1 and CDR2 sequences are LNHNV and YYDKDF (reference sequence). This CDR3 contains 18 residues. Trimming took 1 base from V and 6 from J; bases not matched to a gene: 11. In DNA, the CDR3 is TGTGCCACCAGCAGAGGCGGGCTAGCGGGAGGGCCAACGGATACGCAGTATTTT. It is translated as CATSRGGLAGGPTDTQYF.

This rearrangement joins TRBV5-4 to TRBJ2-1; TRBD2 aligns across 15 bases. The CDR3 extends over 16 amino acids. Germline assignment: CDR1 SGHNT and CDR2 YYREEE (reference sequence). Unmatched junction bases numbered 5, after V lost 4 bases and J lost 6 bases. CDR3 residues: CASSRTSGGERNEQFF. DNA for the CDR3: TGTGCCAGCAGCCGGACTAGCGGGGGGGAGCGCAATGAGCAGTTCTTC.

The chain links TRBV28 to TRBJ1-2; TRBD1 aligns across 10 bases. The CDR3 spans 14 residues. Germline CDR1 reads MDHEN; CDR2 reads SYDVKM. With V trimmed by 6 bases and J by 4 bases, 5 bases remained unmatched. CDR3 DNA: TGTGCCAGCAGACAGGGACAGGGGAGCTATGGCTACACCTTC. Protein product: CASRQGQGSYGYTF.

This clone was picked up a small number of times. The rearrangement uses TRBV19 and TRBJ1-6, with D tentatively TRBD1 (6 bases). Germline V gene sequence: CDR1 LNHDA, CDR2 SQIVND (reference sequence). This CDR3 contains 13 residues. Trimming cost V 8 bases and J 6 bases, with 11 bases left between them. The CDR3 nucleotides read TGTGCCAGTCGCAGACAGGTTAATTCACCCCTCCACTTT. Its protein product is CASRRQVNSPLHF.

The rearrangement joins TRBV19 to TRBJ2-1, with 8 bases aligning to TRBD2. V trimming: 5 bases; J trimming: 7 bases; junction bases outside the gene matches: 13. Germline CDR1 and CDR2: LNHDA and SQIVND (reference sequence). The CDR3 length is 16 residues. As DNA, the CDR3 is TGTGCCAGTAGTTCCCAATGGCGGGGGGTTTTGAATGAGCAGTTCTTC. This gives the protein CASSSQWRGVLNEQFF. Combining the CDR3 with reference TRBV19 and TRBJ2-1 gives the whole variable domain DGGITQSPKYLFRKEGQNVTLSCEQNLNHDAMYWYRQDPGQGLRLIYYSQIVNDFQKGDIAEGYSVSREKKESFPLTVTSAQKNPTAFYLCASSSQWRGVLNEQFFGPGTRLTVL.

The chain uses TRBV5-1 and TRBJ2-5; TRBD2 might be the D (5 bases). The CDR3 has 12 amino acids. Germline V gives CDR1 SGHRS, CDR2 YFSETQ. Trimming cost V 6 bases and J 5 bases, with 11 bases left between them. CDR3 loop: CASMEDEETQYF. The DNA of the CDR3 is TGCGCCAGCATGGAGGACGAGGAGACCCAGTACTTC. The whole variable domain, remainder taken from reference TRBV5-1 and TRBJ2-5, is KAGVTQTPRYLIKTRGQQVTLSCSPISGHRSVSWYQQTPGQGLQFLFEYFSETQRNKGNFPGRFSGRQFSNSRSEMNVSTLELGDSALYLCASMEDEETQYFGPGTRLLVL.

The chain employs TRBV7-9 and TRBJ2-1; D is ambiguous. CDR1 is SEHNR and CDR2 is FQNEAQ in the germline V gene (reference sequence). Trimming took off 5 bases at V and 4 bases at J, with 3 bases between the two ends. This CDR3 is 11 amino acids long. CDR3 DNA sequence: TGTGCCAGCAGCCCATACAATGAGCAGTTCTTC. This encodes CASSPYNEQFF. The full variable domain, rest sourced from reference TRBV7-9 and TRBJ2-1, is DTGVSQNPRHKITKRGQNVTFRCDPISEHNRLYWYRQTLGQGPEFLTYFQNEAQLEKSRLLSDRFSAERPKGSFSTLEIQRTEQGDSAMYLCASSPYNEQFFGPGTRLTVL.

This clone has just a few counts. The CDR3 is CAWGGQGGYEQYF. CDR3 bases: TGTGCCTGGGGTGGACAGGGGGGGTACGAGCAGTACTTC. This chain links TRBV30 with TRBJ2-7, with 10 positions matching TRBD1. CDR1 and CDR2 (germline): GTSNPN, SVGIG (reference sequence). This CDR3 comprises 13 residues. The trim removed 5 bases at V and 4 bases at J, leaving 5 bases unmatched. Complete variable domain (other parts from reference TRBV30 and TRBJ2-7): SQTIHQWPATLVQPVGSPLSLECTVEGTSNPNLYWYRQAAGRGLQLLFYSVGIGQISSEVPQNLSASRPQDRQFILSSKKLLLSDSGFYLCAWGGQGGYEQYFGPGTRLTVT.

The chain couples TRBV24-1 to TRBJ2-2; unclear D gene. The CDR3 totals 15 residues. Germline V CDR1 and CDR2: KGHDR, SFDVKD. Trimming shortened V by 3 bases and J by 4 bases, and 11 bases separated the two germline ends. The CDR3 here is CATSDPNSSTGELFF. CDR3 nucleotides: TGTGCCACCAGTGATCCCAACAGTAGCACCGGGGAGCTGTTTTTT.

V is TRBV7-9 and J is TRBJ2-5; perhaps TRBD2 as D (7 bases). Trimming shortened V by 5 bases and J by 5 bases, and 18 bases separated the two germline ends. The V gene's germline CDR1 is SEHNR and CDR2 FQNEAQ (reference sequence). CDR3 length: 15 amino acids. This chain's CDR3 is CASSAWGGLGETQYF. The DNA for the CDR3 is TGTGCCAGCAGCGCCTGGGGGGGCCTGGGGGAGACCCAGTACTTC.